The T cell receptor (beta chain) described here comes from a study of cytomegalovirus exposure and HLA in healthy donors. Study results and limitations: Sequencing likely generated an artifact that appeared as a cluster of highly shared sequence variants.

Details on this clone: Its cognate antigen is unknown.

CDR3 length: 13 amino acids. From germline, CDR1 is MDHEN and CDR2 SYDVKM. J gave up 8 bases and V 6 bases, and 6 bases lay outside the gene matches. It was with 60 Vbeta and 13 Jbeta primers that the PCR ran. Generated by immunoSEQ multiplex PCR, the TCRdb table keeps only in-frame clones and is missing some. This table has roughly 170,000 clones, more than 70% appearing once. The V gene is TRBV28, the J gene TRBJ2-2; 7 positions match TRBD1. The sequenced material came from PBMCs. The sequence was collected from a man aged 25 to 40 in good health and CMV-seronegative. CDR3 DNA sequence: TGTGCCAGCAGCCCGGGACAGAATGGGGAGCTGTTTTTT. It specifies CASSPGQNGELFF.